This TCR beta chain was recovered during a study of beta chain features in type 1 diabetes. Findings and caveats of the study: At VDJ recombination sites, type 1 diabetes patients had fewer insertions and more deleted nucleotides.

The CDR3 is 13 amino acids. V was clipped by 0 bases and J by 0 bases, with 2 bases between them. The germline gives CDR1 MNHNS, CDR2 SASEGT. Every bit of the isolated RNA underwent reverse transcription, so sequencing read expressed TCRB transcripts. The protocol was immunoSEQ multiplex PCR, while the TCRdb copy is restricted to in-frame clones and leaves out a portion. Among hundreds of thousands of clones, approximately 10% were seen once, and the ten largest hold about 0.015%. About this clone: Its antigen remains unidentified.

The TCR was taken from a woman aged 25 to 45 in good health. The sample comprised naive CD4+ T cells from blood. V and J are TRBV6-1 and TRBJ1-1; D remains ambiguous. The CDR3 protein is CASSEALNTEAFF. CDR3 nucleotides: TGTGCCAGCAGTGAAGCCTTGAACACTGAAGCTTTCTTT.